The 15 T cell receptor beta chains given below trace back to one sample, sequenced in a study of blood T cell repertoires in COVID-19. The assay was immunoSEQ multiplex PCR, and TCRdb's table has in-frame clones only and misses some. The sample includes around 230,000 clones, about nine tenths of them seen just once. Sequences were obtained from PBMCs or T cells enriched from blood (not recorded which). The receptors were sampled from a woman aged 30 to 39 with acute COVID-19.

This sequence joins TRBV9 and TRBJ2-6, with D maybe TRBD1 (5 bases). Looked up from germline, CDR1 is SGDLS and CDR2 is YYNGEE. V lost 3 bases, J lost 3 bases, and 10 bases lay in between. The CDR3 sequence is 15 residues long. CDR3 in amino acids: CASSDRTRGANVLTF. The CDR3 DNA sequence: TGTGCCAGCAGCGATCGGACACGTGGGGCCAACGTCCTGACTTTC. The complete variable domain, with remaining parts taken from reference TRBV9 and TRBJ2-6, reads DSGVTQTPKHLITATGQRVTLRCSPRSGDLSVYWYQQSLDQGLQFLIQYYNGEERAKGNILERFSAQQFPDLHSELNLSSLELGDSALYFCASSDRTRGANVLTFGAGSRLTVL.

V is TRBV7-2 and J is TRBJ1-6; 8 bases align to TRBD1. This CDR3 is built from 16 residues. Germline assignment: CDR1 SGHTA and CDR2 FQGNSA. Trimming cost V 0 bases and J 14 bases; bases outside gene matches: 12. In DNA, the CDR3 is TGTGCCAGCAGCTTAGCGCTAGGACAGGGAGCCGCGGCCCTCCACTTT. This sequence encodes CASSLALGQGAAALHF.

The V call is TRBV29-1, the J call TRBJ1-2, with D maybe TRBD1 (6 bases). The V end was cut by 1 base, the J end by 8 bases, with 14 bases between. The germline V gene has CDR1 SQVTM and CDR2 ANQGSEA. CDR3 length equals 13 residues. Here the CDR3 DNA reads TGCAGCGTTGAAGCCGCAGGGGACGAGGGCTACACCTTC. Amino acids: CSVEAAGDEGYTF.

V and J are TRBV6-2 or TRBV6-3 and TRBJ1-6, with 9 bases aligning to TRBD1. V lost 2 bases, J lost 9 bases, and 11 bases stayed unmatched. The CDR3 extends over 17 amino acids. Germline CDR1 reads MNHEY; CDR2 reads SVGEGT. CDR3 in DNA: TGTGCCAGCAGTTACCGCGGCACAGGGGGCGGCGTTTCACCCCTCCACTTT. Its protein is CASSYRGTGGGVSPLHF.

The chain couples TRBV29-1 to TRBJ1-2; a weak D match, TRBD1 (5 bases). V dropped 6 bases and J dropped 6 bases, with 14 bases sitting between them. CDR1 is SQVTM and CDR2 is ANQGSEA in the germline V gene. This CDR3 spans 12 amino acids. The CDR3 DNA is TGCAGCGTCGGGGGGGGACGGGATGGCTACACCTTC. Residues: CSVGGGRDGYTF.

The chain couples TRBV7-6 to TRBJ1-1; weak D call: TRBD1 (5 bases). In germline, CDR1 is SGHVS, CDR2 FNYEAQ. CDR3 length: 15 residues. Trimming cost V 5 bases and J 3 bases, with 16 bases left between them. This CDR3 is CASSPEGPRDTEAFF. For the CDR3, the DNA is TGTGCCAGCAGCCCGGAGGGCCCCAGGGACACTGAAGCTTTCTTT.

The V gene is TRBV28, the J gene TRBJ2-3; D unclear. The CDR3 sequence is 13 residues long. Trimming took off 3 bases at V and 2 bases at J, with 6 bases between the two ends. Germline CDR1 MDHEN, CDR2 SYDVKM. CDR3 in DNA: TGTGCCAGCAGTTTTGGAGTCACAGATACGCAGTATTTT. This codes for CASSFGVTDTQYF.

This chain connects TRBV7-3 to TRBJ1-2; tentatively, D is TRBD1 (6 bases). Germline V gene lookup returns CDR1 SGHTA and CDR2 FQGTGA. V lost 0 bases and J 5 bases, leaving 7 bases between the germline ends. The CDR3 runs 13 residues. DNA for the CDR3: TGTGCCAGCAGCTTAACAGGGGGTTATGGCTACACCTTC. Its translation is CASSLTGGYGYTF.

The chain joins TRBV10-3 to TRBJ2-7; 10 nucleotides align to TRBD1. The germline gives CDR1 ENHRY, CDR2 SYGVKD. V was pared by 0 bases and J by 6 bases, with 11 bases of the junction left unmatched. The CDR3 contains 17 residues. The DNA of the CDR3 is TGTGCCATCAGTGAGTCGCCGGGACAGGGGACTCCTAGCGAGCAGTACTTC. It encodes CAISESPGQGTPSEQYF.

The CDR3 DNA follows: TGTGCCAGCAGTATCCCGGGACAGGACCAGCCCCAGCATTTT. It yields the protein CASSIPGQDQPQHF. The chain joins TRBV28 to TRBJ1-5; TRBD1 aligns across 8 bases. The CDR3 extends over 14 amino acids. CDR1 and CDR2 from the germline V gene are MDHEN and SYDVKM. J was trimmed by 7 bases and V by 5 bases; bases with no gene match: 7. The full variable domain, its missing parts supplied by reference TRBV28 and TRBJ1-5, is DVKVTQSSRYLVKRTGEKVFLECVQDMDHENMFWYRQDPGLGLRLIYFSYDVKMKEKGDIPEGYSVSREKKERFSLILESASTNQTSMYLCASSIPGQDQPQHFGDGTRLSIL.

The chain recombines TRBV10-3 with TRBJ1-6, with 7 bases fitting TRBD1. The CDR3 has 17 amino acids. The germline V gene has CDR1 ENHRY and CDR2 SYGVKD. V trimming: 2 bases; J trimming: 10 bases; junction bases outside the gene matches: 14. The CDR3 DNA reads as TGTGCCATCAGTGAGGAACCGGACAGGTCGGTGCAGTCACCCCTCCACTTT. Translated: CAISEEPDRSVQSPLHF.

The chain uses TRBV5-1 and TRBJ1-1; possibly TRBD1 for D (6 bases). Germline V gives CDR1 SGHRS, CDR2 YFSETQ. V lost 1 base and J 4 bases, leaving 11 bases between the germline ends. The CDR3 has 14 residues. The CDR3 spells CASSLKGGPTEAFF. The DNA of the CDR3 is TGCGCCAGCAGCTTGAAAGGGGGACCCACTGAAGCTTTCTTT.

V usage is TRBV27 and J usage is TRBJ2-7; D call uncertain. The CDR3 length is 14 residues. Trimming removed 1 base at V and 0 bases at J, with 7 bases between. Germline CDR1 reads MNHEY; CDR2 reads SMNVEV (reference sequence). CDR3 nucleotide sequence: TGTGCCAGCAGTTTATTTCCCAGCTCCTACGAGCAGTACTTC. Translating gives CASSLFPSSYEQYF.

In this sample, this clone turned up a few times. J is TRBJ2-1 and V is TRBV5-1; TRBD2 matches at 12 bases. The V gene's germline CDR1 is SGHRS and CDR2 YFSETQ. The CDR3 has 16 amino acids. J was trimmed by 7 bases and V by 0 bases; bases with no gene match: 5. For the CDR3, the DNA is TGCGCCAGCAGCTTGGCTAGCGGGGGGGCCTCAAATGAGCAGTTCTTC. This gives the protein CASSLASGGASNEQFF.

The chain's CDR3 is CSAATVGAGNEQFF. In DNA form, the CDR3 reads TGCAGCGCCGCGACGGTAGGGGCCGGCAATGAGCAGTTCTTC. This chain uses TRBV29-1 with TRBJ2-1; D is perhaps TRBD1 (5 bases). There are 14 residues in the CDR3. Germline CDR1 and CDR2: SQVTM and ANQGSEA. Trimming pared 7 bases from V and 6 bases from J, leaving 19 bases between.